The 25 T cell receptor beta chains given below trace back to one sample, sequenced in a study of OX40 agonist ivuxolimab in advanced cancers. Only in-frame clones appear in the TCRdb table, and some are missing; sequencing was by immunoSEQ multiplex PCR. The table records more than 60,000 clones, roughly nine tenths of them present only once. Sequenced here: CD4+ or CD8+ T cells sorted from blood, sampled in a trial of the OX40 agonist ivuxolimab. These receptors came from an adult with an advanced solid tumor such as melanoma, head and neck, liver or kidney cancer.

This chain links TRBV27 with TRBJ2-7; the D gene is possibly TRBD2 (5 bases). This CDR3 region has 12 residues. CDR1 is MNHEY, CDR2 SMNVEV, per germline (reference sequence). Trimming cost V 5 bases and J 2 bases, with 7 bases left between them. The CDR3 is CASSRTPYEQYF. CDR3 coding DNA: TGTGCCAGCAGTCGGACTCCCTACGAGCAGTACTTC.

This clone was recorded only once. This rearrangement joins TRBV5-6 to TRBJ2-1; 7 nucleotides line up with TRBD2. Trimming cost V 1 base and J 4 bases; bases outside gene matches: 5. The V gene's germline CDR1 is SGHDT and CDR2 YYEEEE. CDR3 size: 15 residues. The CDR3 DNA is TGTGCCAGCAGCTTGTCTAGCGGTCTTTACAATGAGCAGTTCTTC. Protein sequence: CASSLSSGLYNEQFF.

The V call is TRBV5-4, the J call TRBJ1-2; 8 bases map to TRBD1. The germline V gene encodes CDR1 SGHNT and CDR2 YYREEE (reference sequence). CDR3 length: 16 amino acids. J lost 8 bases, V lost 3 bases, and 15 bases had no gene match. The CDR3 region has the DNA TGTGCCAGCAGCTGGGGTACCGGGACAGGAATGTTCGGCTACACCTTC. Amino acid sequence: CASSWGTGTGMFGYTF. The variable domain in full, completed from reference TRBV5-4 and TRBJ1-2, reads ETGVTQSPTHLIKTRGQQVTLRCSSQSGHNTVSWYQQALGQGPQFIFQYYREEENGRGNFPPRFSGLQFPNYSSELNVNALELDDSALYLCASSWGTGTGMFGYTFGSGTRLTVV.

The chain recombines TRBV4-2 with TRBJ2-1; 11 bases agree with TRBD2. The junction had 11 bases not matched to a gene; V was cut back by 0 bases and J by 13 bases. The CDR3 consists of 16 residues. CDR1 LGHNA and CDR2 YNFKEQ come from the germline V gene. The CDR3 sequence is CASSQEIRLAGIEQFF. As DNA, the CDR3 is TGTGCCAGCAGCCAAGAAATCAGACTAGCGGGAATCGAACAGTTCTTC.

V and J are TRBV11-2 and TRBJ1-4; 12 positions match TRBD1. Germline V gene sequence: CDR1 SGHAT, CDR2 FQNNGV. There are 16 residues in the CDR3. V shed 1 base, J shed 7 bases, and the junction held 4 bases outside the gene matches. The CDR3 protein is CASSLAWGQGAEKLFF. CDR3 in DNA: TGTGCCAGCAGCTTAGCGTGGGGACAGGGGGCTGAAAAACTGTTTTTT.

The rearrangement uses TRBV7-8 and TRBJ2-2, with a tentative D call TRBD2 (6 bases). V dropped 4 bases and J dropped 2 bases, with 8 bases sitting between them. Germline loops: CDR1 SGHVS, CDR2 FQNEAQ. This CDR3 is built from 14 residues. The CDR3 sequence is CASSSGLNTGELFF. CDR3 sequence (DNA): TGTGCCAGCAGCTCGGGACTTAACACCGGGGAGCTGTTTTTT.

This sequence joins TRBV14 and TRBJ2-3; 7 bases align to TRBD1. The ends lost 3 bases at V and 0 bases at J; junction bases unmatched: 3. CDR1 is SGHDN and CDR2 is FVKESK in the germline V gene. The CDR3 runs to 15 residues. The CDR3 region is CASSQGQTSTDTQYF. In DNA form, the CDR3 reads TGTGCCAGCAGCCAGGGACAGACTAGCACAGATACGCAGTATTTT.

The chain carries TRBV10-1 and TRBJ2-2; D perhaps matches TRBD1 (5 bases). CDR1 and CDR2 (germline): WNHNN, SYGVQD (reference sequence). With 0 bases removed from V and 4 bases from J, the gap between germline ends came to 12 bases. CDR3 length equals 16 residues. The CDR3 spells CASSESWQGGTGELFF. The CDR3 nucleotides read TGCGCCAGCAGTGAGTCGTGGCAGGGCGGCACCGGGGAGCTGTTTTTT.

The chain links TRBV27 to TRBJ2-7; D gene ambiguous. With 5 bases removed from V and 6 bases from J, the gap between germline ends came to 5 bases. This CDR3 spans 10 amino acids. CDR1 MNHEY and CDR2 SMNVEV come from the germline V gene (reference sequence). CDR3 DNA: TGTGCCAGCAGTGACCGCGAGCAGTACTTC. This translates into CASSDREQYF.

As to this clone: In the same sample, other DNA sequences code for this CDR3. The chain joins TRBV27 to TRBJ2-1; D gene uncertain. CDR3 length equals 15 residues. The ends were cut back, 3 bases at V and 0 bases at J, with 9 bases in the middle. CDR1 is MNHEY, CDR2 SMNVEV, per germline (reference sequence). CDR3 DNA sequence: TGTGCCAGCAGTTTGCAAGGAAGCTCCTACAATGAGCAGTTCTTC. It encodes CASSLQGSSYNEQFF.

In DNA, the CDR3 is TGTGCCTGGATGTGGGGGCCGAACACTGAAGCTTTCTTT. Encoded protein: CAWMWGPNTEAFF. The V gene is TRBV30, the J gene TRBJ1-1, with D possibly TRBD1 on 6 matching bases. The CDR3 is 13 amino acids. V lost 4 bases and J lost 1, with 10 bases in between. Germline loops: CDR1 GTSNPN, CDR2 SVGIG (reference sequence).

This clone was picked up one time. Here the CDR3 DNA reads TGCAGCGTTGCGGGGGATAAGACAGGGGGCACAGATACGCAGTATTTT. Amino acids: CSVAGDKTGGTDTQYF. J is TRBJ2-3 and V is TRBV29-1; 8 nucleotides match TRBD1. Germline CDR1 SQVTM, CDR2 ANQGSEA. With V trimmed by 4 bases and J by 1 base, 10 bases remained unmatched. The CDR3 extends over 16 amino acids.

This chain uses TRBV11-2 with TRBJ2-1, with TRBD2 matching 8 bases. V lost 5 bases, J lost 7 bases, and 10 bases stayed unmatched. Germline loops: CDR1 SGHAT, CDR2 FQNNGV. The CDR3 consists of 15 residues. The CDR3 protein is CASSPTGGGKNEQFF. The CDR3 DNA sequence: TGTGCCAGCAGCCCTACCGGGGGGGGTAAAAATGAGCAGTTCTTC.

This rearrangement joins TRBV10-1 to TRBJ2-3; D gene uncertain. The CDR3 loop spans 12 amino acids. In germline, CDR1 is WNHNN, CDR2 SYGVQD (reference sequence). Between the trimmed V and J ends, which lost 2 bases and 4 bases, there was a span of 4 bases. The CDR3 spells CASSEVADTQYF. CDR3 in DNA: TGCGCCAGCAGTGAGGTAGCAGATACGCAGTATTTT.

This chain joins TRBV7-9 and TRBJ2-7; D unresolved. CDR1 is SEHNR and CDR2 is FQNEAQ in the germline V gene (reference sequence). This CDR3 is 12 amino acids long. V was cut by 5 bases and J by 6 bases, with 11 bases left in between. DNA for the CDR3: TGTGCCAGCAGCCTGGACCAACGCGAGCAGTACTTC. This sequence encodes CASSLDQREQYF.

The gene calls are TRBV7-9 and TRBJ2-5; D might be TRBD1 (5 bases). CDR3 length equals 14 residues. Germline CDR1 and CDR2: SEHNR and FQNEAQ (reference sequence). Trimming took off 3 bases at V and 4 bases at J, with 12 bases between the two ends. CDR3 sequence reads: CASSFSVGVETQYF. CDR3 DNA sequence: TGTGCCAGCAGCTTTTCAGTAGGGGTAGAGACCCAGTACTTC.

The sample holds one count of this clone. The chain uses TRBV19 and TRBJ2-7; TRBD2 aligns across 9 bases. Germline V lookup: CDR1 LNHDA, CDR2 SQIVND (reference sequence). Trimming took 0 bases from V and 10 from J; bases not matched to a gene: 10. The CDR3 loop spans 15 amino acids. Written as DNA, the CDR3 is TGTGCCAGTAGTATAGATCCGACTAGCGGAAGACCCCAGTACTTC. It is translated as CASSIDPTSGRPQYF.

CDR3 in DNA: TGTGCCAGCAGTCCCCGGGACAGGGGTCACGAGCAGTACTTC. It is translated as CASSPRDRGHEQYF. V usage is TRBV2 and J usage is TRBJ2-7; 10 bases match TRBD1. V was clipped by 5 bases and J by 5 bases; unmatched bases: 6. The CDR3 runs to 14 residues. Per the germline V gene, CDR1 is SNHLY and CDR2 is FYNNEI.

Details on this clone: The junction departs from the called germline gene at one end, perhaps through a read error. The rearrangement uses TRBV29-1 and TRBJ2-1; 10 nucleotides align to TRBD2. CDR3 length: 16 residues. CDR1 and CDR2 (germline): SQVTM, ANQGSEA. Written as DNA, the CDR3 is TGCAGCGGTGAAGCGGGAGGGACGAGCTCCTACAATGAGCAGTTCTTC. Translating it yields CSGEAGGTSSYNEQFF.

The chain couples TRBV6-1 to TRBJ1-1, with TRBD1 matching 10 bases. CDR3 length: 16 amino acids. Losses at the gene ends were 3 bases for V and 0 bases for J; bases not matched to a gene: 4. Germline assignment: CDR1 MNHNS and CDR2 SASEGT. CDR3 protein: CASSEGQGYMNTEAFF. The CDR3 nucleotides are TGTGCCAGCAGTGAGGGACAGGGGTATATGAACACTGAAGCTTTCTTT.

The CDR3 region has the DNA TGTGCCAGCAGCTGGGGTAGCTTCTACGAGCAGTACTTC. Residues: CASSWGSFYEQYF. This chain connects TRBV21-1 to TRBJ2-7. TRBV21-1 is noted as a pseudogene. The CDR3 spans 13 residues.

J is TRBJ1-1 and V is TRBV7-9; TRBD1 is a possible D gene (5 bases). V was shortened by 3 bases and J by 1 base, with 6 bases between the two germline ends. There are 13 residues in the CDR3. Germline lookup yields CDR1 SEHNR and CDR2 FQNEAQ (reference sequence). CDR3: CASSLDKNTEAFF. The CDR3 DNA is TGTGCCAGCAGCTTGGACAAGAACACTGAAGCTTTCTTT. Filled out from reference TRBV7-9 and TRBJ1-1, the complete variable domain reads DTGVSQNPRHKITKRGQNVTFRCDPISEHNRLYWYRQTLGQGPEFLTYFQNEAQLEKSRLLSDRFSAERPKGSFSTLEIQRTEQGDSAMYLCASSLDKNTEAFFGQGTRLTVV.

The gene calls are TRBV6-1 and TRBJ1-2; D is perhaps TRBD1 (5 bases). The CDR3 totals 12 residues. Trimming cost V 7 bases and J 3 bases, with 9 bases left between them. CDR1 and CDR2 from the germline V gene are MNHNS and SASEGT. CDR3 DNA sequence: TGTGCCAGCACCGGGGGATACTATGGCTACACCTTC. This encodes CASTGGYYGYTF.

The chain has TRBV29-1 and TRBJ2-7, with 14 nucleotides matching TRBD2. This CDR3 comprises 19 residues. V dropped 6 bases and J dropped 3; count of bases not matched to a gene: 19. The germline gives CDR1 SQVTM, CDR2 ANQGSEA. The CDR3 spells CSVEGLTSGRVSLGYEQYF. The CDR3 DNA reads TGCAGCGTAGAGGGGCTGACTAGCGGGAGGGTAAGCTTAGGCTACGAGCAGTACTTC.

The CDR3: CASSYSNGEQYF. The CDR3 DNA is TGTGCCAGCAGTTACTCGAACGGCGAGCAGTACTTC. The V and J genes are TRBV6-5 and TRBJ2-7; D is uncertain. Germline V gene sequence: CDR1 MNHEY, CDR2 SVGAGI. The CDR3 extends over 12 amino acids. V lost 0 bases and J lost 6, with 6 bases in between.